Listed here are 8 T cell receptor beta chains from one sample, sequenced in a study of blood T cell repertoires in COVID-19. Method: immunoSEQ multiplex PCR; TCRdb's copy keeps in-frame clones and lacks some. The profile covers over 130,000 clones, with around 85% appearing a single time and over 2.5% taken by the ten largest. Source material: peripheral blood. Receptor source: a man aged 50-60 years with acute or convalescent COVID-19.

This chain uses TRBV10-3 with TRBJ1-2, with D perhaps matching TRBD1 (5 bases). The CDR3 is 13 residues long. Germline V CDR1 and CDR2: ENHRY, SYGVKD. V shed 10 bases and J shed 1 base, with 13 bases lying between them. This CDR3 is CATEWGSNYGYTF. CDR3 bases: TGTGCCACCGAGTGGGGCAGTAACTATGGCTACACCTTC.

The CDR3 sequence is CASSIYQYNEQFF. DNA for the CDR3: TGTGCCAGTAGTATTTATCAGTACAATGAGCAGTTCTTC. The gene calls are TRBV19 and TRBJ2-1; no clear D gene. V was clipped by 3 bases and J by 4 bases, with 7 bases between them. The CDR3 sequence is 13 residues long. Per germline, CDR1 LNHDA and CDR2 SQIVND (reference sequence).

The chain couples TRBV27 to TRBJ1-1; tentatively, D is TRBD1 (5 bases). V was pared by 3 bases and J by 7 bases, with 9 bases between. Germline loops: CDR1 MNHEY, CDR2 SMNVEV (reference sequence). This CDR3 spans 12 amino acids. The CDR3 here is CASSLWGGEAFF. In nucleotides, the CDR3 is TGTGCCAGCAGTTTGTGGGGGGGTGAAGCTTTCTTT.

The rearrangement links TRBV3-1 (or the pseudogene TRBV3-2) to TRBJ2-2, with 8 bases that match TRBD2. CDR1 is LGHDT, CDR2 YNNKEL, per germline (reference sequence). This CDR3 is 19 amino acids long. Losses at the gene ends were 0 bases for V and 4 bases for J; bases not matched to a gene: 13. The CDR3 reads CASSQDLAGEFATTGELFF. CDR3 coding DNA: TGTGCCAGCAGCCAAGACCTAGCGGGCGAATTTGCGACCACCGGGGAGCTGTTTTTT.

The gene calls are TRBV6-5 and TRBJ2-7, with 7 bases lining up with TRBD1. J was trimmed by 1 base and V by 2 bases; bases with no gene match: 2. The germline CDR1 and CDR2 sequences are MNHEY and SVGAGI. CDR3 length: 14 amino acids. The CDR3 DNA reads as TGTGCCAGCAGTTACGAGACAGGGTCCTACGAGCAGTACTTC. Translating it yields CASSYETGSYEQYF.

This rearrangement joins TRBV3-1 (or the pseudogene TRBV3-2) to TRBJ1-3, with TRBD1 matching 9 bases. The CDR3 contains 15 residues. V lost 8 bases, J lost 4 bases, and 9 bases stayed unmatched. CDR1 and CDR2 from the germline V gene are LGHDT and YNNKEL (reference sequence). Here the CDR3 DNA reads TGTGCCAGCGGTTGGGGGACAGGGAGAGGAAACACCATATATTTT. Amino acid sequence: CASGWGTGRGNTIYF.

This clone was seen a single time. This sequence joins TRBV2 and TRBJ2-3, with a weak D call TRBD1 (6 bases). Germline lookup yields CDR1 SNHLY and CDR2 FYNNEI. The CDR3 spans 18 residues. V was pared by 2 bases and J by 0 bases, with 18 bases between. The CDR3 region is CASSEIMTGRGSTDTQYF. DNA for the CDR3: TGTGCCAGCAGTGAAATCATGACAGGTCGTGGGAGCACAGATACGCAGTATTTT. Drawing the rest from reference TRBV2 and TRBJ2-3, the complete variable domain is EPEVTQTPSHQVTQMGQEVILRCVPISNHLYFYWYRQILGQKVEFLVSFYNNEISEKSEIFDDQFSVERPDGSNFTLKIRSTKLEDSAMYFCASSEIMTGRGSTDTQYFGPGTRLTVL.

This chain connects TRBV6-5 to TRBJ2-1; unclear D gene. The length of the CDR3 is 16 residues. Germline CDR1 is MNHEY and CDR2 is SVGAGI. V lost 3 bases and J lost 0, with 12 bases in between. CDR3 DNA sequence: TGTGCCAGCAGTTATAGCCTAGAGAGCTCCTACAATGAGCAGTTCTTC. Its translation is CASSYSLESSYNEQFF.